This T cell receptor (beta chain) was sequenced for a study of glioma-infiltrating T cells after dendritic cell vaccination. Study information: Between 2003 and 2012, patients got autologous tumor lysate-pulsed dendritic cell vaccines.

Time point of the sample: after dendritic cell vaccination, including at tumor progression/relapse. The CDR3 runs 14 residues. V shed 7 bases and J 0 bases; nucleotides not matched to a gene: 5. From germline, CDR1 is GTSNPN and CDR2 SVGIG (reference sequence). TCRB CDR3 was amplified from 2 ug genomic DNA or less. Repertoires were generated with immunoSEQ multiplex PCR, while TCRdb's copy carries only in-frame clones and drops some. The sample records about 63,000 clones, 85% to 90% being singletons. This sequence joins TRBV30 and TRBJ1-3, with 8 bases aligning to TRBD1. The clonotype comes from a human donor with glioblastoma. The specimen comprised blood, sampled after dendritic cell vaccination. The CDR3 sequence is CAFRTGNSGNTIYF. The CDR3 coding sequence is TGTGCCTTTAGGACAGGGAACTCTGGAAACACCATATATTTT.